These T cell receptor beta chains were read from a single sample in a study of response to subunit inactivated influenza vaccine. TCRdb itself ran the RT-PCR reads through MiXCR, one entry per CDR3 protein. The table shows 600,000 to 850,000 distinct CDR3 sequences, with about 15% occurring only once. This material consisted of PBMCs from blood, taken less than 15 days before vaccination. All receptors come from a man aged 45-65 years who received an inactivated influenza vaccine. Each CDR3 is given with its conserved first and last residue. A D gene is named only where the DNA matches it firmly. Clone size is shown for a subset of rows, as once, few, many or a class of expanded clone.

J gene	clone size	V gene	D gene	CDR3 protein	CDR3 DNA
TRBJ1-5	many	TRBV6-5	.	CASSNPDNRNQPQHF	TGTGCCAGCAGTAACCCAGACAATCGCAATCAGCCCCAGCATTTT
TRBJ2-7	.	TRBV20-1	.	CSALPGHEQYF	TGCAGTGCCCTCCCGGGCCACGAGCAGTACTTC
TRBJ2-2	.	TRBV4-2	TRBD1	CASSQDSGQSGELFF	TGTGCCAGCAGCCAAGATTCGGGACAGAGCGGGGAGCTGTTTTTT
TRBJ2-1	.	TRBV4-2	.	CASSAMEPGPKSNEQFF	TGTGCCAGCAGCGCAATGGAGCCGGGACCTAAAAGCAATGAGCAGTTCTTC
TRBJ2-3	.	TRBV20-1	TRBD2	CSATWAGGVPSTDTQYF	TGCAGTGCTACATGGGCGGGGGGCGTACCTAGCACAGATACGCAGTATTTT
TRBJ2-1	few	TRBV20-1	TRBD2	CSARELAGVMVSYNEQFF	TGCAGTGCTAGAGAACTAGCGGGAGTAATGGTATCCTACAATGAGCAGTTCTTC
TRBJ2-3	.	TRBV7-8	.	CASSLVVPNTDTQYF	TGTGCCAGCAGCTTAGTCGTTCCCAACACAGATACGCAGTATTTT
TRBJ2-7	once	TRBV4-1	.	CASSQVGRTRTYEQYF	TGCGCCAGCAGCCAAGTCGGTAGGACTCGGACCTACGAGCAGTACTTC
TRBJ1-2	.	TRBV6-5	.	CASSYRGTWGYTF	TGTGCCAGCAGTTACCGGGGGACTTGGGGCTACACCTTC
TRBJ2-7	.	TRBV12-3/TRBV12-4	.	CASSPSVAGSPYEQYF	TGTGCCAGCAGCCCAAGTGTGGCGGGGAGTCCCTACGAGCAGTACTTC
TRBJ2-7	once	TRBV14	.	CASSQVAGSPYEQYF	TGTGCCAGCAGCCAAGTAGCAGGGTCCCCCTACGAGCAGTACTTC
TRBJ1-2	few	TRBV12-5	TRBD1	CASGLTGRTGDSFTGYTF	TGTGCTAGTGGTTTGACTGGGAGGACAGGAGACTCATTTACGGGCTACACCTTC
TRBJ2-7	.	TRBV6-2/TRBV6-3	.	CASSYSNRYEQYF	TGTGCCAGCAGTTACTCGAATAGGTACGAGCAGTACTTC
TRBJ2-6	few	TRBV6-2/TRBV6-3	.	CASSQPTWTVSGANVLTF	TGTGCCAGCAGTCAGCCAACCTGGACAGTCTCTGGGGCCAACGTCCTGACTTTC
TRBJ2-7	.	TRBV29-1	TRBD1	CSVEGTGGREQYF	TGCAGCGTCGAGGGGACAGGGGGTCGCGAGCAGTACTTC
TRBJ1-5	few	TRBV5-1	TRBD1	CASSLGGTVDQPQHF	TGCGCCAGCAGCTTGGGGGGGACAGTCGATCAGCCCCAGCATTTT
TRBJ2-2	few	TRBV29-1	TRBD2	CSVVAGGNTGELFF	TGCAGCGTTGTAGCGGGAGGAAACACCGGGGAGCTGTTTTTT
TRBJ2-1	.	TRBV7-2	TRBD2	CASSLQAGIEQFF	TGTGCCAGCAGCTTACAAGCGGGGATTGAGCAGTTCTTC
TRBJ1-2	few	TRBV4-3	TRBD1	CASSQDRGQNTF	TGCGCCAGCAGCCAAGACAGGGGGCAAAACACCTTC
TRBJ2-7	.	TRBV6-5	TRBD1	CASSYLRPGTGRFEQYF	TGTGCCAGCAGTTATTTGAGACCCGGGACAGGGCGATTCGAGCAGTACTTC
TRBJ2-1	many	TRBV11-2	TRBD2	CASSWGLAGGYEQFF	TGTGCCAGCAGCTGGGGACTAGCGGGGGGCTATGAGCAGTTCTTC
TRBJ2-4	.	TRBV5-1	.	CASSPQGQGYGIAKNIQYF	TGCGCCAGCAGTCCCCAAGGCCAGGGTTACGGCATAGCCAAAAACATTCAGTACTTC
TRBJ2-4	.	TRBV6-2/TRBV6-3	.	CASSQLRTDIQYF	TGTGCCAGCAGCCAATTAAGGACGGACATTCAGTACTTC
TRBJ2-7	.	TRBV5-1	.	CASSESRGSLYEQYF	TGCGCCAGCAGCGAGTCCCGGGGCTCGCTATACGAGCAGTACTTC
TRBJ2-7	many	TRBV29-1	.	CSVVGGTEAYEQYF	TGCAGCGTTGTTGGTGGGACGGAGGCCTACGAGCAGTACTTC
TRBJ2-5	.	TRBV3-1	.	CASSHSRAGSQETQYF	TGTGCCAGCAGCCATTCGCGGGCAGGAAGCCAAGAGACCCAGTACTTC
TRBJ1-1	.	TRBV5-5	.	CASLKTGGFNTEAFF	TGTGCCAGCCTAAAGACCGGCGGATTCAACACTGAAGCTTTCTTT
TRBJ2-7	many	TRBV18	.	CASSPAGGEQYF	TGTGCCAGCAGTCCCGCCGGAGGCGAGCAGTACTTC
TRBJ2-2	many	TRBV4-2	.	CASSQDPETRTGELFF	TGTGCCAGCAGCCAAGACCCAGAGACACGTACCGGGGAGCTGTTTTTT
TRBJ1-2	few	TRBV20-1	.	CSARDRGYNYGYTF	TGCAGTGCTAGAGACAGGGGTTACAACTATGGCTACACCTTC
TRBJ2-2	many	TRBV7-9	TRBD1	CASTRDRLNTGELFF	TGTGCCAGCACCCGGGACAGGTTGAACACCGGGGAGCTGTTTTTT
TRBJ2-7	few	TRBV6-2/TRBV6-3	TRBD1	CASSYRATQGLPYEQYF	TGTGCCAGCAGTTATCGGGCTACACAGGGGCTACCCTACGAGCAGTACTTC
TRBJ1-5	.	TRBV7-8	.	CASSLADPTENQPQHF	TGTGCCAGCAGCTTAGCCGACCCTACAGAAAATCAGCCCCAGCATTTT
TRBJ2-1	few	TRBV5-1	TRBD2	CASRGTSGMFNEQFF	TGCGCCAGCAGGGGGACTAGCGGGATGTTTAATGAGCAGTTCTTC
TRBJ2-7	.	TRBV7-6	.	CASSTHADEQYF	TGTGCCAGCAGCACCCACGCGGACGAGCAGTACTTC
TRBJ1-1	few	TRBV18	.	CASSPVVTEAFF	TGTGCCAGCTCACCGGTGGTTACTGAAGCTTTCTTT
TRBJ2-5	.	TRBV25-1	TRBD2	CASSEPGLAGQETQYF	TGTGCCAGCAGTGAACCTGGACTAGCGGGGCAAGAGACCCAGTACTTC
TRBJ1-2	.	TRBV25-1	.	CASRGAGYYGYTF	TGTGCCAGCAGAGGCGCAGGGTACTATGGCTACACCTTC
TRBJ1-4	few	TRBV12-3/TRBV12-4	TRBD1	CASVSIPGQEKLFF	TGTGCCAGCGTATCTATTCCGGGACAGGAAAAACTGTTTTTT
TRBJ2-5	.	TRBV4-1	.	CASSQDYNSQETQYF	TGCGCCAGCAGCCAAGATTATAACAGTCAAGAGACCCAGTACTTC
TRBJ2-2	many	TRBV5-1	.	CASSPDRYNTGELFF	TGCGCCAGCAGCCCGGACCGGTATAACACCGGGGAGCTGTTTTTT
TRBJ2-1	many	TRBV24-1	TRBD2	CATSGPLTSGGESMSSYNEQFF	TGTGCCACCAGTGGCCCCTTAACTAGCGGGGGGGAGTCTATGAGCTCCTACAATGAGCAGTTCTTC
TRBJ1-6	many	TRBV3-1	.	CASSRPAGAPLHF	TGTGCCAGCAGCCGGCCGGCAGGGGCACCCCTCCACTTT
TRBJ2-4	few	TRBV28	TRBD1	CASSLGTGYYFPKNIQYF	TGTGCCAGCAGCCTGGGGACAGGGTACTATTTTCCCAAAAACATTCAGTACTTC
TRBJ2-4	.	TRBV3-1	.	CASSPTGIQYF	TGTGCCAGCAGCCCAACGGGGATTCAGTACTTC
TRBJ2-7	many	TRBV20-1	.	CSASRGLSYEQYF	TGCAGTGCCTCCAGAGGGTTATCCTACGAGCAGTACTTC
TRBJ1-2	few	TRBV20-1	.	CSARDWSGGDSGYTF	TGCAGTGCTAGGGACTGGTCCGGGGGCGACTCTGGCTACACCTTC
TRBJ2-7	few	TRBV28	.	CAIQGQGTYEQYF	TGTGCCATACAAGGACAAGGAACCTACGAGCAGTACTTC
TRBJ1-2	.	TRBV13	.	CASSSPGVGYTF	TGTGCCAGCAGCTCTCCAGGGGTCGGCTACACCTTC
TRBJ1-4	few	TRBV20-1	.	CSARDFQGDNEKLFF	TGCAGTGCTAGAGATTTCCAGGGTGATAATGAAAAACTGTTTTTT
TRBJ2-2	.	TRBV11-1	.	CASSRDRLSGELFF	TGTGCCAGCAGCCGAGACAGGTTGTCCGGGGAGCTGTTTTTT
TRBJ2-2	.	TRBV6-1	TRBD1	CASTEGAWNTGELFF	TGTGCCAGCACCGAGGGGGCCTGGAACACCGGGGAGCTGTTTTTT
TRBJ2-1	.	TRBV4-3	.	CASSLPAGRNEQFF	TGCGCCAGCAGCCTTCCAGCGGGTCGCAATGAGCAGTTCTTC
TRBJ2-5	few	TRBV25-1	.	CASSDPQGGETQYF	TGTGCCAGCAGTGACCCACAGGGGGGGGAGACCCAGTACTTC
TRBJ2-1	few	TRBV6-2/TRBV6-3	TRBD1	CASTPRDRGNNEQFF	TGTGCCAGCACCCCCCGGGACAGGGGCAACAATGAGCAGTTCTTC
TRBJ2-7	.	TRBV18	.	CASSGLKGTYEQYF	TGTGCCAGCTCAGGGCTCAAGGGGACCTACGAGCAGTACTTC
TRBJ2-5	few	TRBV12-3/TRBV12-4	.	CASRWGGAETQYF	TGTGCCAGCAGGTGGGGGGGCGCGGAGACCCAGTACTTC
TRBJ2-3	.	TRBV27	TRBD2	CASSDLPGTIADTQYF	TGTGCCAGCAGTGATCTGCCAGGGACTATTGCAGATACGCAGTATTTT